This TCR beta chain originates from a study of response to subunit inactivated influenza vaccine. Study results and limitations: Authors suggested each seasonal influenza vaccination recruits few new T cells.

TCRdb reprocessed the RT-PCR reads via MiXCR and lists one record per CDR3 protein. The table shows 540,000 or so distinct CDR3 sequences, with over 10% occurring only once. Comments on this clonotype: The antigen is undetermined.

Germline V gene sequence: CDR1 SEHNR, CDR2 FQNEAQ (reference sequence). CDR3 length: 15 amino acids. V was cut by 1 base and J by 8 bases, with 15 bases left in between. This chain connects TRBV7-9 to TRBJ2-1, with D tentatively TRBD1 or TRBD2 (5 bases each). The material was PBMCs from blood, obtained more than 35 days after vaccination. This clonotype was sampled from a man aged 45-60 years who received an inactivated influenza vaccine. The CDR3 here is CASSLGGVRSDEQFF. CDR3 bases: TGTGCCAGCAGCTTAGGAGGGGTTCGATCGGATGAGCAGTTCTTC. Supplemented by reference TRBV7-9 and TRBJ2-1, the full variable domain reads DTGVSQNPRHKITKRGQNVTFRCDPISEHNRLYWYRQTLGQGPEFLTYFQNEAQLEKSRLLSDRFSAERPKGSFSTLEIQRTEQGDSAMYLCASSLGGVRSDEQFFGPGTRLTVL.